This T cell receptor (beta chain) was captured by sequencing in a study of identical twins. Study-level results: It was out-of-frame TCR alpha sharing in monozygotic twins that models underestimated. Abundant cord blood beta clonotypes carried fewer insertions; memory repertoires showed none.

This CDR3 has 16 residues. Germline CDR1 and CDR2: MDHEN and SYDVKM. Between the trimmed V and J ends, which lost 6 bases and 1 base, there was a span of 16 bases. Regarding this clonotype: Its matching antigen is unknown.

Unique molecular identifiers were present on the cDNA, which also gained a universal primer site by template switching. TCRdb reanalysed the 5' RACE reads using MiXCR and keeps one entry per CDR3 protein. The sample contains a few hundred thousand distinct CDR3 sequences, 15% of which appear only once. These same data were also listed under a study on yellow fever vaccine responses in identical twins. As reported in that work: The T cell response to vaccination in identical twins was reportedly partly convergent and partly personalized.

The clonotype originates from a young woman in good health. Sequences were obtained from CD4+ T cells sorted from blood. V and J are TRBV28 and TRBJ2-4; D possibly corresponds to TRBD2 (6 bases). CDR3 in amino acids: CASSRLVAGAKNIQYF. CDR3 DNA: TGTGCCAGCAGCCGACTTGTGGCGGGGGCCAAAAACATTCAGTACTTC.